This TCR beta chain was identified during a study of CD8+CD57+ T cells in acquired aplastic anemia. Study as a whole: Sorted CD4+ and CD8+ cells yielded about 2.9 ug of DNA on average.

CDR3 and TCR beta VDJ profiling relied on genomic DNA as the template. MiXCR, run by TCRdb on the reads, gives a single entry per CDR3 protein. The table has approximately 300,000 distinct CDR3 sequences, about 50% seen once. CDR1 is DFQATT, CDR2 SNEGSKA, per germline (reference sequence). This CDR3 contains 14 residues. Trimming took 3 bases from V and 4 from J, leaving 12 bases between them. This clonotype was recorded at least ten times. The patients chosen for sequencing had shown expansion of CD8+CD57+ cells (detected by flow cytometry). Every patient had severe acquired aplastic anemia. This sequence joins TRBV20-1 and TRBJ2-2; D is ambiguous. The clonotype was recovered from a human donor with aplastic anemia. The source material was sorted CD4+, CD8+, or CD8+CD57+ T cells (not recorded which) from PBMCs. The CDR3 sequence is CSASPTVRTGELFF. The CDR3 DNA reads as TGCAGTGCTAGCCCCACTGTCCGCACCGGGGAGCTGTTTTTT.